The 22 T cell receptor beta chains listed next were all sequenced from one sample in a study of T cells after posttransplantation cyclophosphamide. The table came from immunoSEQ multiplex PCR; TCRdb's copy has only in-frame clones and leaves some out. The table records 4,500 to 6,000 clones, approximately 80% of them present only once. Cyclophosphamide on days +3 and +4 followed busulfan-fludarabine conditioning and a marrow graft. The sequences come from PBMCs, collected after allogeneic stem cell transplant with posttransplant cyclophosphamide. The receptor set was obtained from a male patient aged 50 to 59 who received an allogeneic stem cell transplant from a related donor and was CMV-positive. Some T cells may be the graft donor's.

On this clone itself: The junction shows a germline mismatch at one end, possibly a read error. J is TRBJ2-7 and V is TRBV6-1, with D unresolved. The CDR3 runs to 16 residues. Germline CDR1 and CDR2: MNHNS and SASEGT. CDR3 sequence: CASSGFAGQGSSEQYF. CDR3 in DNA: TGTGCCAGCAGTGGGTTCGCAGGCCAAGGCTCCTCCGAGCAGTACTTC.

This chain joins TRBV30 and TRBJ2-1; 7 nucleotides align to TRBD2. Germline CDR1 and CDR2: GTSNPN and SVGIG (reference sequence). The CDR3 extends over 15 amino acids. The ends lost 4 bases at V and 0 bases at J; junction bases unmatched: 6. The CDR3 loop is CAWMPRENSYNEQFF. Here the CDR3 DNA reads TGTGCCTGGATGCCGCGGGAGAACTCCTACAATGAGCAGTTCTTC. Supplemented by reference TRBV30 and TRBJ2-1, the full variable domain reads SQTIHQWPATLVQPVGSPLSLECTVEGTSNPNLYWYRQAAGRGLQLLFYSVGIGQISSEVPQNLSASRPQDRQFILSSKKLLLSDSGFYLCAWMPRENSYNEQFFGPGTRLTVL.

The genes are TRBV19 and TRBJ1-6; 7 positions agree with TRBD1. The CDR3 totals 15 residues. The V gene end was trimmed by 7 bases and the J gene end by 0 bases; junction bases not matched to a gene: 3. From germline, CDR1 is LNHDA and CDR2 SQIVND (reference sequence). The chain's CDR3 is CASNDRVSYNSPLHF. The CDR3 DNA sequence: TGTGCCAGTAACGACAGGGTCTCCTATAATTCACCCCTCCACTTT. Combining the CDR3 with reference TRBV19 and TRBJ1-6 gives the whole variable domain DGGITQSPKYLFRKEGQNVTLSCEQNLNHDAMYWYRQDPGQGLRLIYYSQIVNDFQKGDIAEGYSVSREKKESFPLTVTSAQKNPTAFYLCASNDRVSYNSPLHFGNGTRLTVT.

The CDR3: CASSPRQGPNEKLFF. CDR3 DNA: TGTGCCAGCAGCCCTAGACAGGGACCTAATGAAAAACTGTTTTTT. V is TRBV16 and J is TRBJ1-4; 7 bases fit TRBD1. CDR1 KGHSY and CDR2 FQNENV come from the germline V gene. V was pared by 4 bases and J by 3 bases, with 5 bases of the junction left unmatched. CDR3 length: 15 residues.

The V call is TRBV5-1, the J call TRBJ2-5; 11 bases are a match to TRBD2. This CDR3 contains 15 residues. Germline-derived CDR1 and CDR2 are SGHRS and YFSETQ. V lost 2 bases and J lost 3; bases outside the gene matches: 3. Here the CDR3 reads CASSLKGLAEETQYF. The DNA of the CDR3 is TGCGCCAGCAGCTTAAAGGGACTAGCGGAAGAGACCCAGTACTTC.

The chain couples TRBV12-1 to TRBJ1-1; whether TRBD1, the table's D call, matches the DNA was not checked. TRBV12-1 is marked as a pseudogene. CDR3 length: 15 amino acids. As DNA, the CDR3 is TGTGCCAGCAGTTATCTCGACAGGGGAGACACTGAAGCTTTCTTT. Translating it yields CASSYLDRGDTEAFF.

The chain combines TRBV18 with TRBJ2-2; no definite D call. V was clipped by 4 bases and J by 4 bases, with 16 bases between them. The CDR3 has 16 residues. CDR1 and CDR2 from the germline V gene are KGHSH and LQKENI. The DNA of the CDR3 is TGTGCCAGCTCACGCTCTCCTTATCCCGGCACCGGGGAGCTGTTTTTT. It is translated as CASSRSPYPGTGELFF.

The rearrangement links TRBV7-2 to TRBJ2-4; D ambiguous. Between the trimmed V and J ends, which lost 1 base and 2 bases, there was a span of 9 bases. Germline V gene data show CDR1 as SGHTA and CDR2 as FQGNSA. CDR3 size: 15 residues. CDR3 residues: CASSLGAPPKNIQYF. The CDR3 coding sequence is TGTGCCAGCAGCTTAGGGGCCCCCCCCAAAAACATTCAGTACTTC.

The genes are TRBV21-1 and TRBJ2-1; the D call in the table, TRBD2, was not verified against the DNA. TRBV21-1 is a pseudogene segment. The CDR3 totals 14 residues. This chain's CDR3 is CASSAPGTYNEQFF. The CDR3 coding sequence is TGTGCCAGCAGCGCCCCGGGGACCTACAATGAGCAGTTCTTC.

The chain employs TRBV5-5 and TRBJ1-2; perhaps TRBD1 as D (5 bases). The CDR3 length is 15 residues. Germline CDR1 and CDR2: SGHKS and YYEKEE (reference sequence). Trimming stripped 1 base from V and 8 bases from J, with 18 bases between. CDR3 DNA: TGTGCCAGCAGCTTGTCGGCGGACCAAAGGGGAGGCTACACCTTC. This gives the protein CASSLSADQRGGYTF.

The rearrangement joins TRBV7-9 to TRBJ2-5; a possible D gene is TRBD2 (5 bases). The CDR3 has 15 residues. Trimming left V 6 bases short and J 2 bases short, with 16 bases between. Per the germline V gene, CDR1 is SEHNR and CDR2 is FQNEAQ (reference sequence). The CDR3 loop reads CASRYGGGGQETQYF. In DNA, the CDR3 is TGTGCCAGCAGATATGGAGGAGGTGGGCAAGAGACCCAGTACTTC. Supplemented by reference TRBV7-9 and TRBJ2-5, the full variable domain reads DTGVSQNPRHKITKRGQNVTFRCDPISEHNRLYWYRQTLGQGPEFLTYFQNEAQLEKSRLLSDRFSAERPKGSFSTLEIQRTEQGDSAMYLCASRYGGGGQETQYFGPGTRLLVL.

V and J are TRBV11-2 and TRBJ2-1; 13 positions agree with TRBD2. V lost 6 bases and J lost 0; bases outside the gene matches: 8. The CDR3 has 18 residues. From germline, CDR1 is SGHAT and CDR2 FQNNGV. As DNA, the CDR3 is TGTGCCAGCAGTGGACTAGCGGGAGCGACCAGCTCCTACAATGAGCAGTTCTTC. It translates to CASSGLAGATSSYNEQFF.

The chain employs TRBV29-1 and TRBJ1-5; D might be TRBD1 (6 bases). In germline, CDR1 is SQVTM, CDR2 ANQGSEA. CDR3 length: 12 residues. Trimming removed 4 bases at V and 6 bases at J, with 10 bases between. DNA of the CDR3: TGCAGCGTTGGCGAGACAGGTCAGCCCCAGCATTTT. Amino acids: CSVGETGQPQHF.

The gene calls are TRBV6-1 and TRBJ2-7, with 15 bases matching TRBD2. With V trimmed by 0 bases and J by 8 bases, 8 bases remained unmatched. The germline CDR1 and CDR2 sequences are MNHNS and SASEGT. CDR3 length: 17 residues. In nucleotides, the CDR3 is TGTGCCAGCAGTGAAGCGTGGACTAGCGGGGGGGCTATAAAGCAGTACTTC. Protein product: CASSEAWTSGGAIKQYF.

The chain is built from TRBV5-6 and TRBJ1-1; D is perhaps TRBD1 (5 bases). The V gene's germline CDR1 is SGHDT and CDR2 YYEEEE. The germline V and J ends were trimmed by 0 bases and 7 bases, with 10 bases remaining between them. The CDR3 extends over 13 amino acids. Here the CDR3 reads CASSLGEGIEAFF. CDR3 DNA sequence: TGTGCCAGCAGCTTGGGGGAGGGGATTGAAGCTTTCTTT.

The chain carries TRBV7-9 and TRBJ2-1, with 10 positions matching TRBD2. In germline, CDR1 is SEHNR, CDR2 FQNEAQ (reference sequence). The CDR3 totals 19 residues. J was trimmed by 8 bases and V by 5 bases; bases with no gene match: 21. CDR3 in amino acids: CASSGTIPASGRMGDEQFF. The CDR3 DNA follows: TGTGCCAGCAGCGGCACCATTCCGGCTAGCGGGAGAATGGGCGATGAGCAGTTCTTC.

A few counts support this clone. The rearrangement joins TRBV27 to TRBJ2-7; D may be TRBD1 (7 bases). Germline CDR1 MNHEY, CDR2 SMNVEV (reference sequence). V was trimmed by 4 bases and J by 6 bases, leaving 13 bases between them. The CDR3 contains 13 residues. The CDR3 here is CASSSRQGGEQYF. CDR3 bases: TGTGCCAGCAGTTCCAGACAGGGAGGCGAGCAGTACTTC.

The chain is built from TRBV5-1 and TRBJ2-3, with 9 bases that match TRBD2. Germline V gene data show CDR1 as SGHRS and CDR2 as YFSETQ. The CDR3 consists of 18 residues. Trimming at V came to 4 bases and at J to 0 bases, leaving 12 bases not matched to a gene. The CDR3 region is CASSQSKLAGISTDTQYF. As DNA, the CDR3 is TGCGCCAGCAGCCAATCGAAACTAGCGGGCATCAGCACAGATACGCAGTATTTT.

J is TRBJ1-1 and V is TRBV2; unclear D gene. V lost 3 bases and J 1 base, leaving 9 bases between the germline ends. The CDR3 is made up of 14 amino acids. Germline V gene sequence: CDR1 SNHLY, CDR2 FYNNEI. For the CDR3, the DNA is TGTGCCAGCAGTGAGATCGGTACGAACACTGAAGCTTTCTTT. Amino acid sequence: CASSEIGTNTEAFF.

The chain has TRBV27 and TRBJ2-3; TRBD1 matches at 7 bases. Germline assignment: CDR1 MNHEY and CDR2 SMNVEV (reference sequence). The CDR3 totals 17 residues. The V gene end was trimmed by 6 bases and the J gene end by 2 bases; junction bases not matched to a gene: 14. The CDR3 DNA is TGTGCCAGCAGCCGGGACAGACCTACCGCACTCACAGATACGCAGTATTTT. Amino acid sequence: CASSRDRPTALTDTQYF.

The chain is built from TRBV18 and TRBJ2-2; weak D call: TRBD2 (6 bases). CDR1 and CDR2 from the germline V gene are KGHSH and LQKENI. The CDR3 contains 15 residues. The V and J ends lost 0 bases and 3 bases respectively, with 8 bases between them. The CDR3 DNA sequence: TGTGCCAGCTCACCACCGGGGGGTGACACCGGGGAGCTGTTTTTT. Residues: CASSPPGGDTGELFF.

The sample holds one count of this clone. For the CDR3, the DNA is TGTGCCAGCAGCCCCAACCCGGGACAGGGCCCCGGCTACACCTTC. It is translated as CASSPNPGQGPGYTF. The V and J genes are TRBV9 and TRBJ1-2; the match to TRBD1 covers 9 bases. Germline V gives CDR1 SGDLS, CDR2 YYNGEE. CDR3 length: 15 residues. The J segment lost 8 bases and the V segment lost 4 bases, leaving 12 bases of the junction unmatched.